Shown below are 23 T cell receptor beta chains from a single sample sequenced in a study of T-cell reconstitution after alpha-beta-depleted transplantation in children. A TCRbeta library incorporating unique molecular identifiers was prepared. TCRdb passed the PCR reads through MiXCR, listing each CDR3 protein once. The profile shows about 130,000 distinct CDR3 sequences, 9.5% to 10% of them singletons. This specimen was PBMCs, mostly from graft donor cells, taken 180 days after TCRalphabeta/CD19-depleted stem cell transplant. The receptors originated from a girl under three years old who had a stem cell transplant for combined immunodeficiency, so the T cells may come from the graft donor.

The sample holds a few counts of this clonotype. The rearrangement links TRBV3-1 to TRBJ2-5, with TRBD2 matching 8 bases. Germline lookup yields CDR1 LGHDT and CDR2 YNNKEL (reference sequence). The CDR3 totals 16 residues. With V trimmed by 0 bases and J by 4 bases, 7 bases remained unmatched. CDR3 region: CASSQDLRGGGETQYF. The CDR3, as DNA: TGTGCCAGCAGCCAAGATCTTCGGGGGGGCGGAGAGACCCAGTACTTC.

The chain links TRBV20-1 to TRBJ2-5, with D perhaps TRBD1 (6 bases). The germline V gene has CDR1 DFQATT and CDR2 SNEGSKA (reference sequence). The CDR3 extends over 15 amino acids. V shed 0 bases and J shed 4 bases, with 15 bases lying between them. CDR3 sequence: CSARDALDRLETQYF. The CDR3 region has the DNA TGCAGTGCTAGAGATGCCCTCGACAGGTTAGAGACCCAGTACTTC.

This clonotype has a handful of counts. V is TRBV4-1 and J is TRBJ1-1, with D unclear. V dropped 3 bases and J dropped 1 base, with 12 bases sitting between them. CDR1 and CDR2 from the germline V gene are MGHRA and YSYEKL. The CDR3 spans 15 residues. The CDR3 nucleotides are TGCGCCAGCAGCCAGCCGAGAACCGGGAACACTGAAGCTTTCTTT. Residues: CASSQPRTGNTEAFF.

The chain uses TRBV12-3 or TRBV12-4 and TRBJ2-7; D not resolved. The CDR3 is made up of 13 amino acids. The V end was cut by 1 base, the J end by 3 bases, with 7 bases between. The CDR3 reads CASSLERYYEQYF. CDR3 bases: TGTGCCAGCAGTTTAGAACGCTACTACGAGCAGTACTTC.

This clonotype was seen ten or more times. The V and J genes are TRBV5-1 and TRBJ2-7; D is possibly TRBD1 (6 bases). Germline CDR1 SGHRS, CDR2 YFSETQ. The CDR3 totals 14 residues. V lost 3 bases and J 0 bases, leaving 10 bases between the germline ends. In DNA, the CDR3 is TGCGCCAGCAGCTCGAGGGACAACTCCTACGAGCAGTACTTC. Translated: CASSSRDNSYEQYF.

The table lists this clonotype with a few counts. The J gene is TRBJ2-1, the V gene TRBV7-2; TRBD2 matches 8 bases. The germline V gene encodes CDR1 SGHTA and CDR2 FQGNSA. The CDR3 has 15 residues. The junction had 7 bases not matched to a gene; V was cut back by 5 bases and J by 4 bases. As DNA, the CDR3 is TGTGCCAGCAGCCCCGGGAGGGCCGAGTACAATGAGCAGTTCTTC. This sequence encodes CASSPGRAEYNEQFF.

This clonotype was counted between two and nine times. This chain links TRBV12-3 or TRBV12-4 with TRBJ1-1, with a possible D match to TRBD1 (5 bases). Trimming cost V 4 bases and J 3 bases, with 24 bases left between them. This CDR3 comprises 18 residues. CDR3 nucleotides: TGTGCCAGCAGTTCCCTCGGGGTTTGGGGGAATGTGGACACTGAAGCTTTCTTT. It encodes CASSSLGVWGNVDTEAFF.

The chain combines TRBV5-1 with TRBJ2-5; no definite D call. The CDR3 sequence is 13 residues long. V was cut by 3 bases and J by 4 bases, with 10 bases left in between. Germline values: CDR1 SGHRS, CDR2 YFSETQ. The CDR3 DNA is TGCGCCAGCAGCTCCCTTACTGGAGAGACCCAGTACTTC. Translated: CASSSLTGETQYF.

V is TRBV29-1 and J is TRBJ2-1; D may be TRBD1 or TRBD2 (5 bases each). This CDR3 has 13 residues. V shed 2 bases and J shed 8 bases, with 13 bases lying between them. Germline loops: CDR1 SQVTM, CDR2 ANQGSEA. CDR3 in amino acids: CSVERLVGDEQFF. DNA of the CDR3: TGCAGCGTTGAAAGGCTAGTGGGGGATGAGCAGTTCTTC.

This clonotype showed up many times. The V call is TRBV7-2, the J call TRBJ2-2; no clear D. Germline-derived CDR1 and CDR2 are SGHTA and FQGNSA. V was pared by 4 bases and J by 6 bases, with 6 bases between. The CDR3 extends over 12 amino acids. CDR3 nucleotide sequence: TGTGCCAGCAGCTCCGTAGCCGGGGAGCTGTTTTTT. Translating gives CASSSVAGELFF.

The chain couples TRBV18 to TRBJ2-1; 12 nucleotides line up with TRBD2. The CDR3 consists of 16 residues. Germline CDR1 reads KGHSH; CDR2 reads LQKENI. Trimming at V came to 0 bases and at J to 4 bases, leaving 1 base not matched to a gene. The CDR3: CASSPPTSGRYNEQFF. CDR3 nucleotides: TGTGCCAGCTCACCACCGACTAGCGGGAGATACAATGAGCAGTTCTTC.

This clonotype has just a few counts. The chain uses TRBV15 and TRBJ2-1; 11 bases are shared with TRBD2. Losses at the gene ends were 5 bases for V and 3 bases for J; bases not matched to a gene: 6. The CDR3 has 16 amino acids. The germline V gene has CDR1 LNHNV and CDR2 YYDKDF (reference sequence). CDR3 sequence: CATSRFLAGGYNEQFF. CDR3 in DNA: TGTGCCACCAGCCGGTTCCTAGCGGGAGGCTACAATGAGCAGTTCTTC.

This clonotype was counted ten times or more. V gene TRBV11-2 combines with J gene TRBJ2-3; 11 positions agree with TRBD2. V trimming: 6 bases; J trimming: 2 bases; junction bases outside the gene matches: 7. Germline CDR1 is SGHAT and CDR2 is FQNNGV. The CDR3 covers 16 residues. DNA for the CDR3: TGTGCCAGCAGGTCCCTAGCGGGGGGCCCCACAGATACGCAGTATTTT. As protein: CASRSLAGGPTDTQYF.

This clonotype has just a few counts. The CDR3 protein is CASSLFFRQGGYEQYF. The CDR3 DNA follows: TGTGCCAGCAGTTTATTCTTCCGACAGGGGGGTTACGAGCAGTACTTC. This chain links TRBV28 with TRBJ2-7; 9 bases match TRBD1. Germline lookup yields CDR1 MDHEN and CDR2 SYDVKM. This CDR3 has 16 amino acids. V shed 1 base and J 4 bases; nucleotides not matched to a gene: 8. The complete variable domain, with remaining parts taken from reference TRBV28 and TRBJ2-7, reads DVKVTQSSRYLVKRTGEKVFLECVQDMDHENMFWYRQDPGLGLRLIYFSYDVKMKEKGDIPEGYSVSREKKERFSLILESASTNQTSMYLCASSLFFRQGGYEQYFGPGTRLTVT.

This clonotype was seen only a few times. This chain connects TRBV6-2 or TRBV6-3 to TRBJ2-1; 11 nucleotides match TRBD2. Germline CDR1 is MNHEY and CDR2 is SVGEGT. The V gene end was trimmed by 0 bases and the J gene end by 3 bases; junction bases not matched to a gene: 4. This CDR3 has 17 residues. This chain's CDR3 is CASSYSRLAGGYNEQFF. In DNA, the CDR3 is TGTGCCAGCAGTTACTCGAGGCTAGCGGGAGGCTACAATGAGCAGTTCTTC.

V and J are TRBV5-1 and TRBJ1-1; no clear D gene. The V end was cut by 2 bases, the J end by 6 bases, with 11 bases between. This CDR3 spans 13 amino acids. Germline-derived CDR1 and CDR2 are SGHRS and YFSETQ. The CDR3 DNA sequence: TGCGCCAGCAGCTTAGGTATTGGGGCTGAAGCTTTCTTT. This encodes CASSLGIGAEAFF.

This clonotype was observed a handful of times. V gene TRBV12-3 or TRBV12-4 combines with J gene TRBJ2-7, with 7 positions matching TRBD1. This CDR3 region has 14 residues. V dropped 5 bases and J dropped 6; count of bases not matched to a gene: 10. CDR3 sequence reads: CASSLDRVLGEQYF. CDR3 DNA: TGTGCCAGCAGTCTTGACAGGGTACTGGGCGAGCAGTACTTC.

The CDR3 loop reads CASSYDWGGNQPQHF. CDR3 bases: TGTGCCAGCTCCTATGACTGGGGAGGTAATCAGCCCCAGCATTTT. The rearrangement joins TRBV6-1 to TRBJ1-5; no firm D call. V was clipped by 8 bases and J by 4 bases, with 18 bases between them. This CDR3 is built from 15 residues. Germline lookup yields CDR1 MNHNS and CDR2 SASEGT.

This clonotype was observed a few times. The rearrangement joins TRBV12-3 or TRBV12-4 to TRBJ2-1; 8 bases line up with TRBD2. V dropped 5 bases and J dropped 14; count of bases not matched to a gene: 11. The CDR3 totals 13 residues. The CDR3 nucleotides read TGTGCCAGCAGTCATGGGACTAGACAGCCTGAGTTCTTC. Its translation: CASSHGTRQPEFF.

This clonotype was seen ten or more times. This chain uses TRBV20-1 with TRBJ2-5, with 9 bases matching TRBD2. CDR3 length equals 15 residues. With 3 bases clipped from V and 3 bases from J, the junction kept 8 bases outside the gene matches. The germline CDR1 and CDR2 sequences are DFQATT and SNEGSKA (reference sequence). The DNA of the CDR3 is TGCAGTGCTAGCGGATCGGTAGCGGGAGAAGAGACCCAGTACTTC. This encodes CSASGSVAGEETQYF.

CDR3 loop: CASSYPGTDTQYF. For the CDR3, the DNA is TGTGCCAGCAGTTACCCGGGAACAGATACGCAGTATTTT. The V call is TRBV6-5, the J call TRBJ2-3, with D maybe TRBD2 (5 bases). Germline V gives CDR1 MNHEY, CDR2 SVGAGI. V lost 2 bases and J 3 bases, leaving 6 bases between the germline ends. This CDR3 spans 13 amino acids.

This clonotype came up a few times. The DNA for the CDR3 is TGTGCCAGCAGCGAGATGGCGGGAGCTTTGAATGAGCAGTTCTTC. Its translation is CASSEMAGALNEQFF. This chain uses TRBV3-1 with TRBJ2-1; 7 nucleotides match TRBD2. The CDR3 covers 15 residues. Germline CDR1 is LGHDT and CDR2 is YNNKEL (reference sequence). V shed 5 bases, J shed 7 bases, and the junction held 11 bases outside the gene matches.

Concerning this clonotype: Given a much more abundant clone one base away, this may be a read error. This sequence joins TRBV27 and TRBJ1-1; D is perhaps TRBD1 (5 bases). The CDR3 extends over 15 amino acids. V lost 5 bases and J 1 base, leaving 14 bases between the germline ends. The germline gives CDR1 MNHEY, CDR2 SMNVEV (reference sequence). The CDR3 nucleotides are TGTGCCAGCAGTATATACCCGGGACCGAACACTGAAGCTTTCTTT. This codes for CASSIYPGPNTEAFF.